This T cell receptor (beta chain) was observed in a study of Ad26.COV2.S vaccination and SARS-CoV-2 variants. Treatment here: roughly 18 received Ad26.COV2.S at low or high dose, single or two shots; 5 received placebo; per-sample allocation not given. On day 63 after the first injection, vaccine and placebo recipients gave samples. Sequencing was performed with immunoSEQ multiplex PCR; in TCRdb, only in-frame clones are kept and a portion is missing. The table has some 450,000 clones, around 90% seen once. CDR1 and CDR2 from the germline V gene are LNHNV and YYDKDF (reference sequence). Trimming took 4 bases from V and 5 from J, leaving 19 bases between them. This CDR3 has 16 amino acids.

The receptor was derived from a person between 18 and 59 years old who received the Ad26.COV2.S COVID-19 vaccine or a placebo. Sample: peripheral blood, taken in a trial of Ad26.COV2.S vaccine versus placebo. The V gene is TRBV15, the J gene TRBJ2-3, with D possibly TRBD1 on 6 matching bases. This CDR3 is CATSTRGTPGRDTQYF. The CDR3 nucleotides are TGTGCCACCAGCACGAGGGGGACCCCAGGCCGAGATACGCAGTATTTT.